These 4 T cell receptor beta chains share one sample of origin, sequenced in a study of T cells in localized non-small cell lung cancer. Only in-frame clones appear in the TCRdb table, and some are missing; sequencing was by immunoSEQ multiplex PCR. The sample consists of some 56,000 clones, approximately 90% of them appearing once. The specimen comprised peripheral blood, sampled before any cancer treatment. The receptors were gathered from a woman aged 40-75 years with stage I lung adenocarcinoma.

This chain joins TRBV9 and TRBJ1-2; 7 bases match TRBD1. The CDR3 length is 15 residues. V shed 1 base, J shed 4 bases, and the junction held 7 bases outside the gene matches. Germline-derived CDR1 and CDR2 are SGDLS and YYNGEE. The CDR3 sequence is CASSVSDRATYGYTF. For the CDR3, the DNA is TGTGCCAGCAGCGTATCCGACAGGGCGACCTATGGCTACACCTTC.

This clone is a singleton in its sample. DNA for the CDR3: TGTGCCAGCAGCTACGCCCGCGGGGGCTCCTACGAGCAGTACTTC. Translating gives CASSYARGGSYEQYF. The genes are TRBV6-6 and TRBJ2-7; TRBD2 agrees at 7 bases. CDR3 length: 15 amino acids. The germline V gene encodes CDR1 MNHNY and CDR2 SVGAGI (reference sequence). V gave up 6 bases and J gave up 0 bases; unmatched junction bases: 8.

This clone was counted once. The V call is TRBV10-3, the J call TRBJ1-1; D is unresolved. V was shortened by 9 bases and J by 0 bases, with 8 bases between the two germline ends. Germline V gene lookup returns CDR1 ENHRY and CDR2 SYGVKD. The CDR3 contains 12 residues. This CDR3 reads CAIHDLNTEAFF. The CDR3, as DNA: TGTGCCATACACGACTTGAACACTGAAGCTTTCTTT.

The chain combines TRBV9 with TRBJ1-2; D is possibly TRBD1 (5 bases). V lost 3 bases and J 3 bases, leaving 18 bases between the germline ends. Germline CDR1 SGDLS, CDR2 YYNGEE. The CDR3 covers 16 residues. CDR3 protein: CASSAGSGGRYYGYTF. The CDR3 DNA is TGTGCCAGCAGCGCGGGGAGCGGGGGGAGATACTATGGCTACACCTTC.